This T cell receptor (beta chain) was retrieved from a study of T cell responses to AZD1222 COVID-19 vaccine (dated by TCRdb to the early 2020s). Notes on the research overall: A total of approximately 250 trial participants underwent TCR sequencing, of whom about 210 had received two doses of AZD1222 and some 25 had received two doses of the MenACWY control vaccine. Trial participants were enrolled into age subgroups of 18-55, 56-69 and 70-plus years, which contained about 150, 27 and 61 TCR-sequenced participants, respectively.

In light of the paper, this sample's time point label describes: about 28 days (+/-7) after the second vaccine dose. AZD1222 recipients given second doses at about 4 weeks or at about 12 weeks were pooled, since spike-specific TCR depth and breadth were not found to differ between the two schedules. The vaccinee samples were drawn from two UK trials, COV001 and COV002, one of which was a single-blind randomized controlled phase 2/3 trial testing AZD1222 (ChAdOx1 nCoV-19) in healthy adults. For TCRbeta chain sequencing, PBMC samples from trial participants were taken at day 0 and at day 28 after the second dose. The paper's findings and limits, for the study overall: In the small 56-69-year group, the increase in depth fell short of significance, most likely because of low power. CD4 TCRs associated with the vaccine covered the entire spike protein, and the dominant responses were in regions 160-218 and 743-854. Reportedly, almost half of the unique spike-specific TCRs recognized epitopes lying outside the regions that are mutated in the B.1.351 and B.1.1.7 variants. A significant rise in spike-specific TCR breadth and depth was observed after two AZD1222 doses relative to day 0 and relative to MenACWY recipients. Conclusions about previously exposed vaccinees are limited because only a handful of AZD1222 recipients were SARS-CoV-2 seropositive at baseline. Because no day 14 peak-response samples were available, repertoires were characterized only after the peak T cell response. Most participants were white British and females outnumbered males, and the authors suggested that clonal diversity may have been underestimated.

In regard to this clone: Its recognized antigen is unknown. The record has no base qualities; no much larger clone is one base away.

The CDR3 regions of human TCRbeta chains were analyzed by immunosequencing. Per the authors' processing: Repertoire TCRs were matched against a reference library of SARS-CoV-2-specific TCRs generated with the MIRA antigen-specificity platform. Breadth was defined as the fraction of unique TCRs that were SARS-CoV-2-associated, and depth was defined as the fraction of total T cells that were SARS-CoV-2-associated. Each spike-specific TCR was assigned to its reactive spike region and to a CD4 or CD8 class using the MIRA data. Log10-transformed breadth and depth values were compared by one-way ANOVA with Sidak's multiple comparisons tests. Not all clones reach the TCRdb copy of this immuneACCESS table, which keeps in-frame sequences only. Checked studies attribute under half of the gap to unresolved V genes and leave the rest unexplained. V and J calls and clone size follow that table, whereas D and trimming were derived from the DNA. This sample comprises about 120,000 clones, roughly nine tenths of them detected only once. 1.6% of the sample goes to the ten largest clones.

Reading the germline V gene gives CDR1 SGHRS and CDR2 YFSETQ. The CDR3, cysteine through phenylalanine, is 15 amino acids long. Of all the DNA, just the CDR3 is kept, 45 bases in frame from base 1. Between the V and J ends, shortened by 0 bases and 6 bases respectively, the junction contains 15 bases. Source: peripheral blood, taken 28 days after the second AZD1222 dose. The chain employs TRBV5-1 and TRBJ1-2; the D gene is possibly TRBD1, with 6 bases matching. The receptor comes from an adult who received the AZD1222 COVID-19 vaccine. CDR3 loop: CASSLDGTNLNGYTF. The DNA sequence follows: TGCGCCAGCAGCTTGGATGGGACAAATCTCAATGGCTACACCTTC.